The rows below give T cell receptor beta chains drawn from one sample of a study of blood T cells in healthy people across ages. MiXCR, run by TCRdb on the 5' RACE reads, gives a single entry per CDR3 protein. This table holds about 800,000 distinct CDR3 sequences, 20% to 25% found once. This sample also appeared in a second study, on T cells of mothers and their children.

The sequenced material came from blood. These receptors all stem from a boy between 5 and 17 years old in good health. CDR3s include the opening cysteine and the closing phenylalanine or tryptophan. Fields, in order: J gene, V gene, clone size, D gene, CDR3 protein, CDR3 DNA. A D gene is named only where the DNA matches it firmly. Part of the rows lack a size; the others show once, few, many or a class for expanded clones.

TRBJ2-1	TRBV27	.	.	CASSRTNPYNEQFF	TGTGCCAGCAGTAGGACTAACCCCTACAATGAGCAGTTCTTC
TRBJ2-3	TRBV29-1	.	TRBD2	CSAETPSGGEEGTQYF	TGCAGCGCCGAGACGCCCAGCGGGGGGGAAGAAGGTACGCAGTATTTT
TRBJ2-7	TRBV12-3/TRBV12-4	many	.	CASSLSASYEQYF	TGTGCCAGCAGTTTATCGGCCTCCTACGAGCAGTACTTC
TRBJ2-2	TRBV7-6	few	TRBD2	CASSLLAGATNTGELFF	TGTGCCAGCAGCTTACTAGCGGGGGCGACGAACACCGGGGAGCTGTTTTTT
TRBJ2-7	TRBV10-3	.	.	CAISVDRQPYEQYF	TGTGCCATCAGTGTAGACCGACAGCCCTACGAGCAGTACTTC
TRBJ2-5	TRBV21-1	few	.	CASSKGGDRESETQYF	TGTGCCAGCAGCAAAGGAGGCGACCGTGAATCAGAGACCCAGTACTTC
TRBJ2-7	TRBV29-1	.	.	CSVSDGTYEQYF	TGCAGCGTTTCGGACGGGACCTACGAGCAGTACTTC
TRBJ2-7	TRBV28	few	.	CASSFQTDGFSYEQYF	TGTGCCAGCAGTTTCCAGACCGACGGGTTCTCCTACGAGCAGTACTTC
TRBJ2-1	TRBV12-3/TRBV12-4	.	.	CASRRLSYNEQFF	TGTGCCAGCAGGAGACTTTCCTACAATGAGCAGTTCTTC
TRBJ2-7	TRBV9	.	.	CASSVYSGGYEQYF	TGTGCCAGCAGCGTTTATTCCGGCGGTTACGAGCAGTACTTC
TRBJ2-7	TRBV20-1	few	.	CSAPDGTYEQYF	TGCAGTGCCCCGGACGGGACCTACGAGCAGTACTTC
TRBJ2-1	TRBV4-1	few	.	CASSQDSSGPPNEQFF	TGCGCCAGCAGCCAAGATAGTTCGGGACCTCCAAATGAGCAGTTCTTC
TRBJ1-1	TRBV16	few	.	CASSVGHLNTEAFF	TGTGCCAGCAGCGTGGGACACCTGAACACTGAAGCTTTCTTT
TRBJ2-5	TRBV15	.	.	CATSTHGETQYF	TGTGCCACCAGCACCCATGGGGAGACCCAGTACTTC
TRBJ2-7	TRBV10-3	once	TRBD1	CAISGFPPGQGYEQYF	TGTGCCATCAGTGGATTCCCGCCGGGACAGGGGTACGAGCAGTACTTC
TRBJ2-5	TRBV7-6	.	.	CASTKSPGTETQYF	TGTGCCAGCACCAAATCCCCCGGTACGGAGACCCAGTACTTC
TRBJ2-3	TRBV2	few	.	CASRTRTVRSTDAQYF	TGTGCCAGCAGGACCAGGACCGTGCGGAGCACAGATGCGCAGTATTTT
TRBJ1-6	TRBV10-3	few	.	CAISEGLHGSPLHF	TGTGCCATCAGCGAGGGACTTCATGGCTCACCCCTCCACTTT
TRBJ1-1	TRBV7-9	.	.	CASSLAGGRTEAFF	TGTGCCAGCAGCTTAGCGGGGGGGAGGACTGAAGCTTTCTTT
TRBJ2-1	TRBV12-3/TRBV12-4	once	TRBD2	CASSFSGSLYEQFF	TGTGCCAGCAGTTTTAGCGGGAGCTTGTATGAGCAGTTCTTC